This T cell receptor beta chain comes out of a study of CD8 T cells in Susac syndrome. Reverse transcription of about 0.45 to 1 ug RNA was carried out with random hexamers. With immunoSEQ multiplex PCR, TCR beta CDR3 was amplified across 54 Vbeta and 13 Jbeta. Using its own MiXCR run on the immunoSEQ multiplex PCR reads, TCRdb lists one record per CDR3 protein. The repertoire holds approximately 77,000 distinct CDR3 sequences, with more than 85% as singletons. TCR beta sequencing covered blood CD8+ and CD4+ T cells. Bulk CD8+ and CD4+ cells came from magnetic negative isolation; CD8+ TEMRA by FACS. A word on this clonotype: The germline gene is not matched at one end of the junction; a read error may be the cause.

This CDR3 has 14 residues. Germline V CDR1 and CDR2: SGHRS, YFSETQ. What was sequenced was CD4+ T cells from PBMCs. The rearrangement uses TRBV5-1 and TRBJ2-7, with D possibly TRBD1 on 5 matching bases. This sequence originates from a human donor with Susac syndrome. DNA of the CDR3: TGCGCCAGTAGCTCCACAGGAGATTCCTACGAGCAGTACTTC. This sequence encodes CASSSTGDSYEQYF.